Included here is one T cell receptor (beta chain) sequence, with context. Its antigen is not yet known. Within one base of it there is no much larger clone, and no base qualities were kept. This entry belongs to a study of T cell responses to AZD1222 COVID-19 vaccine (dated by TCRdb to the early 2020s). Background on the whole study: AZD1222 recipients with second doses at about 4 weeks or about 12 weeks were pooled, because spike-specific TCR depth and breadth did not differ between schedules. A total of 233 trial participants underwent TCR sequencing, of whom around 200 received two doses of AZD1222 and approximately 25 received two doses of the MenACWY control vaccine. Trial participants were enrolled by age into 18-55, 56-69 and 70-plus year subgroups, with 148, 28 and 57 TCR-sequenced participants respectively. Points the paper makes about the study in general: Only a handful of AZD1222 recipients were SARS-CoV-2 seropositive at baseline, limiting conclusions about previously exposed vaccinees. After two AZD1222 doses, both the breadth and the depth of spike-specific TCRs were significantly higher than at day 0 and than in MenACWY recipients. Most participants were white British and females outnumbered males, and the authors suggested that clonal diversity may have been underestimated. Reportedly, almost half of the unique spike-specific TCRs recognized epitopes lying outside the regions that are mutated in the B.1.351 and B.1.1.7 variants. Vaccine-associated CD4 TCRs spanned the whole spike protein, with dominant responses in regions 160-218 and 743-854. The 56-69-year group was small, and its depth increase did not reach significance, likely because of low power. Because no day 14 peak-response samples were available, repertoires were characterized only after the peak T cell response.

The time point label for this specimen denotes: baseline before first vaccination. Samples from vaccinated people were obtained from the UK trials COV001 and COV002, which included a single-blind randomized controlled phase 2/3 trial of AZD1222 (ChAdOx1 nCoV-19) in healthy adults. Trial participant PBMC samples were collected at day 0 and day 28 after the second dose for TCRbeta chain sequencing. The CDR3 regions of human TCRbeta chains were subjected to immunosequencing. In the authors' own workflow: TCRs in the repertoires were matched against a reference library of SARS-CoV-2-specific TCRs that had been generated with the MIRA antigen-specificity platform. Breadth was defined as the fraction of unique TCRs that were SARS-CoV-2-associated. Depth was defined as the fraction of total T cells that were SARS-CoV-2-associated. Each spike-specific TCR was assigned to its reactive spike region and to a CD4 or CD8 class using the MIRA data. Log10-transformed breadth and depth values were compared by one-way ANOVA with Sidak's multiple comparisons tests. TCRdb retrieved this table from immuneACCESS and kept in-frame rearrangements only. Not all clones are present; in checked studies, unresolved V genes account for under half, and no reason is known for the remainder. Clone size and the V and J calls come from that table; the DNA yielded D and trimming. In this sample the table shows tens of thousands of clones, approximately 89% of which occur a single time. Of the sample, about 20% falls within the top ten clones.

The germline V gene provides CDR1 SGHVS and CDR2 FNYEAQ. From cysteine to phenylalanine, the CDR3 is 16 amino acids long. Only the CDR3 DNA stays, 48 bases, in frame from base 1. Trimming accounts for 5 bases at V and 0 bases at J, while the number of junction bases matched to no gene is 5. The chain joins TRBV7-6 to TRBJ2-1; 9 nucleotides in the junction match TRBD1. The source is an adult in good health. The input for sequencing was peripheral blood, taken on day 0 of AZD1222 vaccination. The CDR3 here reads CASSRTGGVSYNEQFF. The DNA is TGTGCCAGCAGCCGAACAGGGGGCGTCTCCTACAATGAGCAGTTCTTC.